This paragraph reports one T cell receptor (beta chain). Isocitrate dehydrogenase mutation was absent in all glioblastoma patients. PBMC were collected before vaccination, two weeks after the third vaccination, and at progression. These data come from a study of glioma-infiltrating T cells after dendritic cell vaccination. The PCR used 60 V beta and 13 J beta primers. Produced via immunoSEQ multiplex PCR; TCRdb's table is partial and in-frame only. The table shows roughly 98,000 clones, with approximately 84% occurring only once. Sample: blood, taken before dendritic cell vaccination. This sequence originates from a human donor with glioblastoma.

Written as DNA, the CDR3 is TGTGCCAGCAGCGAGGGACTCGTCCCCGATACGCAGTATTTT. Translating gives CASSEGLVPDTQYF. The chain is built from TRBV11-2 and TRBJ2-3; D perhaps matches TRBD2 (6 bases). Per germline, CDR1 SGHAT and CDR2 FQNNGV. The V and J ends lost 5 bases and 6 bases respectively, with 15 bases between them. The CDR3 contains 14 residues.